Detailed here is one T cell receptor (beta chain). Its antigen is still unknown. Nothing much larger sits one base from this clone, and base qualities are not available. There are 14 amino acids in the CDR3, from cysteine to phenylalanine inclusive. The only DNA kept is the CDR3, 42 bases in frame from the first base. V is pared back by 3 bases and J by 0 bases, with 9 bases lying between the germline termini. The germline V gene yields MGHRA for CDR1 and YSYEKL for CDR2. The CDR3 regions of human TCRbeta chains were analyzed by immunosequencing. Under the source paper's analysis protocol: Repertoire TCRs were matched against a reference library of SARS-CoV-2-specific TCRs generated with the MIRA antigen-specificity platform. Breadth was defined as the fraction of unique TCRs that were SARS-CoV-2-associated, and depth was defined as the fraction of total T cells that were SARS-CoV-2-associated. Using the MIRA data, every spike-specific TCR was mapped to the spike region that the TCR reacted to and assigned to either a CD4 or a CD8 class. Log10-transformed breadth and depth values were compared by one-way ANOVA with Sidak's multiple comparisons tests. Not all clones reach the TCRdb copy of this immuneACCESS table, which keeps in-frame sequences only. Checked studies attribute under half of the gap to unresolved V genes and leave the rest unexplained. The D gene and trimming were derived from the DNA, and the V and J assignments and clone size from that table. For this sample there are fewer than 150,000 clones; around 84% appear just once. 7% to 8% of the sample comes from the top ten.

These data come from a study of T cell responses to AZD1222 COVID-19 vaccine (dated by TCRdb to 2020 to 2022). Regarding the study in general: Because spike-specific TCR depth and breadth did not differ between the two schedules, AZD1222 recipients who got a second dose at roughly 4 weeks were pooled with those who got a second dose at roughly 12 weeks. A total of more than 230 trial participants underwent TCR sequencing, of whom some 210 received two doses of AZD1222 and some 25 received two doses of the MenACWY control vaccine. Trial participants were enrolled into age subgroups of 18-55, 56-69 and 70-plus years, which contained approximately 150, 28 and 58 TCR-sequenced participants, respectively.

The investigation overall reported the following: The vaccine-associated CD4 TCRs covered the entire spike protein, and the dominant responses fell in regions 160-218 and 743-854. Nearly half of unique spike-specific TCRs reportedly recognized epitopes outside regions mutated in the B.1.351 and B.1.1.7 variants. Only five or six AZD1222 recipients were SARS-CoV-2 seropositive at baseline, limiting conclusions about previously exposed vaccinees. After two AZD1222 doses, both the breadth and the depth of spike-specific TCRs were significantly higher than at day 0 and than in MenACWY recipients. Participants were mostly white British and included more females than males, and it was suggested by the authors that clonal diversity may have been underestimated. The 56-69-year group was small, and its depth increase did not reach significance, likely because of low power. Because no samples from the day 14 peak response were available, repertoires could be characterized only after the peak T cell response.

The sample's time point label, in plain terms: baseline before first vaccination. Samples from vaccinated people were obtained from the UK trials COV001 and COV002, which included a single-blind randomized controlled phase 2/3 trial of AZD1222 (ChAdOx1 nCoV-19) in healthy adults. For TCRbeta chain sequencing, PBMC samples were collected from trial participants at day 0 and at day 28 after the second dose. The sequences come from peripheral blood, collected on day 0 of AZD1222 vaccination. This sequence originates from an adult in good health. The chain is encoded by TRBV4-1 joined to TRBJ2-7; the D segment could be TRBD2, given 6 matching bases. CDR3 loop: CASSQEGGSYEQYF. The base sequence is TGCGCCAGCAGCCAGGAGGGTGGCTCCTACGAGCAGTACTTC.